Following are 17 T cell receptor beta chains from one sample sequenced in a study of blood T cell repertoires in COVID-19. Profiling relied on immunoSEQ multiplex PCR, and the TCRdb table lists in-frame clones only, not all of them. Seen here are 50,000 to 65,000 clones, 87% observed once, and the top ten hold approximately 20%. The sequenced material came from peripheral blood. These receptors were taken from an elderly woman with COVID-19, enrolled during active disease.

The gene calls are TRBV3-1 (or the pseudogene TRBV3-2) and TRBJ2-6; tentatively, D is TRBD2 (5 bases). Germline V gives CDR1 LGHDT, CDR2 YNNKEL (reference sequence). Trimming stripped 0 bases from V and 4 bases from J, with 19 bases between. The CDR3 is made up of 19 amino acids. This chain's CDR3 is CASSQDRRTGLKGANVLTF. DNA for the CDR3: TGTGCCAGCAGCCAAGACCGAAGGACTGGGTTAAAAGGGGCCAACGTCCTGACTTTC.

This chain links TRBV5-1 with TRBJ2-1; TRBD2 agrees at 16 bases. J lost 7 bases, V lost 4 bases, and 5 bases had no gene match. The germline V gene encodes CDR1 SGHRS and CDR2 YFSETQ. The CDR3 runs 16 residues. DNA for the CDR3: TGCGCCAGCAGCCCCCCGGGACTAGCGGGGGGGAATGAGCAGTTCTTC. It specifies CASSPPGLAGGNEQFF.

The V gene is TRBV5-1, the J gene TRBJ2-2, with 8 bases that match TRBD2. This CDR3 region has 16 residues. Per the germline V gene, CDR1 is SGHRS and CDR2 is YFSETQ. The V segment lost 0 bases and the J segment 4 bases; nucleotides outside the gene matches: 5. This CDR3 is CASSLASGGATGELFF. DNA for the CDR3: TGCGCCAGCAGCTTGGCTTCCGGGGGGGCCACCGGGGAGCTGTTTTTT.

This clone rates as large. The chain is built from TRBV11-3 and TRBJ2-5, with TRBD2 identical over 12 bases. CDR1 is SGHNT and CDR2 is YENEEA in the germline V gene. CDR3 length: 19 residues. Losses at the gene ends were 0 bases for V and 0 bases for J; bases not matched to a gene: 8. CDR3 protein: CASSLDPTSGGTYQETQYF. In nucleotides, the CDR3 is TGTGCCAGCAGCTTAGACCCCACTAGCGGGGGGACGTACCAAGAGACCCAGTACTTC. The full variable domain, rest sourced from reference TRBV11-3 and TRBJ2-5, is EAGVVQSPRYKIIEKKQPVAFWCNPISGHNTLYWYLQNLGQGPELLIRYENEEAVDDSQLPKDRFSAERLKGVDSTLKIQPAELGDSAVYLCASSLDPTSGGTYQETQYFGPGTRLLVL.

CDR3 protein: CASSLRGGLYEQFF. CDR3 in DNA: TGTGCCAGCAGCTTACGGGGGGGCTTGTATGAGCAGTTCTTC. The chain carries TRBV11-2 and TRBJ2-1, with 8 bases that match TRBD2. The germline CDR1 and CDR2 sequences are SGHAT and FQNNGV. The trim removed 2 bases at V and 8 bases at J, leaving 5 bases unmatched. The CDR3 has 14 amino acids.

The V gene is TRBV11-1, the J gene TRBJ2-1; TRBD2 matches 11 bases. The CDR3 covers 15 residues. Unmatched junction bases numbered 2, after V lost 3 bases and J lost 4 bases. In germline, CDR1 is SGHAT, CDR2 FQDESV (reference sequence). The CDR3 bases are TGTGCCAGCAGCTTTCTAGCGGGAGGTTACAATGAGCAGTTCTTC. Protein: CASSFLAGGYNEQFF.

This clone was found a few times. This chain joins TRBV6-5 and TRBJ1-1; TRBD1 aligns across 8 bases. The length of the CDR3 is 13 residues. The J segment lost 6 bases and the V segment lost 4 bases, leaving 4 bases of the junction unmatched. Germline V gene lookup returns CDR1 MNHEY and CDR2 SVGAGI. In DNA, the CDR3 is TGTGCCAGCAGTTTCAGGGGGCAGGCTGAAGCTTTCTTT. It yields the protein CASSFRGQAEAFF.

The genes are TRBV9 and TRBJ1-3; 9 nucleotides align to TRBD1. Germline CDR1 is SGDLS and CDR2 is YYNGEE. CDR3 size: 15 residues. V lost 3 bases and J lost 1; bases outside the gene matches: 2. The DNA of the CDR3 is TGTGCCAGCAGCGCCGACAGGGGGTCTGGAAACACCATATATTTT. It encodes CASSADRGSGNTIYF.

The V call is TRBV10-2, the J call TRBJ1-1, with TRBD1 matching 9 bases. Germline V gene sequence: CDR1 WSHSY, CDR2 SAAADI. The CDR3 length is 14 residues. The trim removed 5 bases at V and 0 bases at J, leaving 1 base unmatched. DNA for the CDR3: TGCGCCAGCAGTACAGGGGGCATGAACACTGAAGCTTTCTTT. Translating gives CASSTGGMNTEAFF.

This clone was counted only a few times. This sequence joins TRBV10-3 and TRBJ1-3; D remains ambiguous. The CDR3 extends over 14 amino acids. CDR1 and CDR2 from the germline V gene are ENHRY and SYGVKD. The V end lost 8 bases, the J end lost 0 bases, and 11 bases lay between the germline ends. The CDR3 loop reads CAIRGATSGNTIYF. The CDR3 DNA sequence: TGTGCCATCCGCGGTGCCACCTCTGGAAACACCATATATTTT.

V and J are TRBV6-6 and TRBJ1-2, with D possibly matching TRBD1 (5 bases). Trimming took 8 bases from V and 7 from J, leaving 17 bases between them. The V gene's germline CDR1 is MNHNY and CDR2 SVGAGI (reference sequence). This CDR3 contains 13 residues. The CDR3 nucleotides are TGTGCCAGCTTACTAGGTCGGGGGTTTGGCTACACCTTC. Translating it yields CASLLGRGFGYTF.

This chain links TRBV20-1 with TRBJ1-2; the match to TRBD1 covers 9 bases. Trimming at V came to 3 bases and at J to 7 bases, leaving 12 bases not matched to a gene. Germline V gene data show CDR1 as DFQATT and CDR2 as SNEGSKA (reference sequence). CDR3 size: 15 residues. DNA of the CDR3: TGCAGTGCTAGTCTTTCGGGACAGGGAACAGTTGGCTACACCTTC. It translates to CSASLSGQGTVGYTF.

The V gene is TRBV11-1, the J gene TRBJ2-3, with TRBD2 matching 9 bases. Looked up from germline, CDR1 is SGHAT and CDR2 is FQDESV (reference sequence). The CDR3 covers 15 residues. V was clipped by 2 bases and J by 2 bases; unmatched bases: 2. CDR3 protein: CASSLKRGDTDTQYF. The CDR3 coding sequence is TGTGCCAGCAGCTTAAAGCGGGGGGACACAGATACGCAGTATTTT.

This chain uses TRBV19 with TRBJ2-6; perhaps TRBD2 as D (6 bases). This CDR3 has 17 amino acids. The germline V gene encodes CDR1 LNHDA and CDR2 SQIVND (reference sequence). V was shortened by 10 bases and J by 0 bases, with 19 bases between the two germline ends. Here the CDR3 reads CATSRDSSSSGANVLTF. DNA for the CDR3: TGTGCCACCTCAAGGGACTCCTCCTCCTCTGGGGCCAACGTCCTGACTTTC. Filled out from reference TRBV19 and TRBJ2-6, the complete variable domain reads DGGITQSPKYLFRKEGQNVTLSCEQNLNHDAMYWYRQDPGQGLRLIYYSQIVNDFQKGDIAEGYSVSREKKESFPLTVTSAQKNPTAFYLCATSRDSSSSGANVLTFGAGSRLTVL.

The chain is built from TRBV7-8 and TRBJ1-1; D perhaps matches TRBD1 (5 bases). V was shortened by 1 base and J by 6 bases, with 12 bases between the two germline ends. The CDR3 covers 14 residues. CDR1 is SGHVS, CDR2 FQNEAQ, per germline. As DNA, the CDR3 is TGTGCCAGCAGCTTAGGGGACTTCATGTCTGAAGCTTTCTTT. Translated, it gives CASSLGDFMSEAFF.

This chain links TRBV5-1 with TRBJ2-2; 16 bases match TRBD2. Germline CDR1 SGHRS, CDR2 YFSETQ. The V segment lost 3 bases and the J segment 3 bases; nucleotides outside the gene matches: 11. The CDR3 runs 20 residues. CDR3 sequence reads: CASSSPPGLAGGGDTGELFF. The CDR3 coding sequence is TGCGCCAGCAGCTCCCCTCCGGGACTAGCGGGGGGGGGTGACACCGGGGAGCTGTTTTTT.

As DNA, the CDR3 is TGTGCTAGTGGGTTAGATCTAGGGGGGGGCATCGGGGAGCTGTTTTTT. Its translation is CASGLDLGGGIGELFF. The chain has TRBV12-5 and TRBJ2-2; maybe TRBD2 (7 bases). The V end was cut by 6 bases, the J end by 7 bases, with 21 bases between. The CDR3 runs to 16 residues. Germline CDR1 LGHNT, CDR2 FRNRAP.